Listed below are T cell receptor beta chains from one sample, sequenced in a study of T cell repertoires in cytomegalovirus infection. The antigens these receptors bind are not known. TCRdb analysed the reads with MiXCR anew, one entry per CDR3 protein. Among about 920,000 distinct CDR3 sequences listed, approximately 31% were seen once. The sequencing used cultured CD8+ T cells from PBMCs, collected from culture after CMV antigen stimulation. These receptor sequences come from a human donor in good health (CMV status not recorded). Some clones in this sample may be carry-over from other donors' samples. Each CDR3 is given with its conserved first and last residue. A D gene is named only where the DNA matches it firmly. Not all rows give a size; the values are once, few, many and, for expanded clones, a class.

clone size,D gene,V gene,J gene,CDR3 DNA,CDR3 protein
-,-,TRBV4-1,TRBJ2-1,TGCGCCAGCAGCCAAGAGTGGGCCGTAGGTGAGCAGTTCTTC,CASSQEWAVGEQFF
few,-,TRBV11-2,TRBJ2-1,TGTGCCAGCACCCACAGGGGACTAGGGAATGAGCAGTTCTTC,CASTHRGLGNEQFF
many,-,TRBV7-9,TRBJ2-5,TGTGCCAGCAGCTCGTACAAGGGTACGGTTGGAGAGACCCAGTACTTC,CASSSYKGTVGETQYF
few,-,TRBV5-4,TRBJ2-7,TGTGCCAGCAGCTTGGAGTACAACTACGAGCAGTACTTC,CASSLEYNYEQYF
few,-,TRBV19,TRBJ1-1,TGTGCCAGTAGTATAGGACATCGGACGGACACTGAAGCTTTCTTT,CASSIGHRTDTEAFF
-,TRBD2,TRBV27,TRBJ2-1,TGTGCCAGCAGTTTATCCCACCCGGTCGGGGGGGCAGGTGAGCAGTTCTTC,CASSLSHPVGGAGEQFF
-,-,TRBV6-7,TRBJ2-1,TGTGCCAGCCAGAAGGGGCATAAGGGGGAACTACCTAGCTCCTACAATGAGCAGTTCTTC,CASQKGHKGELPSSYNEQFF
few,-,TRBV5-6,TRBJ1-1,TGTGCCAGCAGCCGGGACACAGGAGAAGCTTTCTTT,CASSRDTGEAFF
-,-,TRBV9,TRBJ2-7,TGTGCCAGCAGCGTAGCTGGAGCTGCCTACGAGCAGTACTTC,CASSVAGAAYEQYF
-,-,TRBV27,TRBJ2-1,TGTGCCAGCAGTTTAGCAAATGTCCGATACAATGAGCAGTTCTTC,CASSLANVRYNEQFF
-,-,TRBV19,TRBJ2-2,TGTGCCAGTAGCAGGAGGGATAGCACCGGGGAGCTGTTTTTT,CASSRRDSTGELFF
-,-,TRBV6-5,TRBJ1-1,TGTGCCAGCAGGAGACTAGATATGAACACTGAAGCTTTCTTT,CASRRLDMNTEAFF
-,-,TRBV5-4,TRBJ1-2,TGTGCCAGCAGCCCGGGGGGATGGACGGACTATGGCTACACCTTC,CASSPGGWTDYGYTF
-,TRBD1,TRBV6-6,TRBJ2-5,TGTGCCAGCTTGGGACAGGGCTGGGAGACCCAGTACTTC,CASLGQGWETQYF
many,-,TRBV7-2,TRBJ1-1,TGTGCCAGCAGCTTAACCCCGGGAGACATGAACACTGAAGCTTTCTTT,CASSLTPGDMNTEAFF
-,-,TRBV7-6,TRBJ2-1,TGTGCCAGCCGGCCCCGTGGGGTCCTCGTTAGCAATGAGCAGTTCTTC,CASRPRGVLVSNEQFF
-,-,TRBV12-3/TRBV12-4,TRBJ2-1,TGTTCCAGCAGCCTACAGGTATCCAATGAGCAGTTCTTC,CSSSLQVSNEQFF
-,TRBD1,TRBV12-3/TRBV12-4,TRBJ1-2,TGTGCCAGCAGCGGCGGGGGGACAGGGCCTTATGGCTACACCTTC,CASSGGGTGPYGYTF
few,TRBD2,TRBV7-9,TRBJ2-3,TGTGCCAGCAGCTTAGTTAGCGGGGGCCTCACAGATACGCAGTATTTT,CASSLVSGGLTDTQYF
few,-,TRBV10-3,TRBJ1-1,TGTGCCATGGGTTCGATGAACACTGAAGCTTTCTTT,CAMGSMNTEAFF
few,-,TRBV28,TRBJ2-1,TGTGCCAGCAGTTTACTGGCTAGCAAGTTCTTC,CASSLLASKFF
-,-,TRBV19,TRBJ2-1,TGTGCCAGTAGTCTCCCTTGGGACAATGAGCAGTTCTTC,CASSLPWDNEQFF
few,-,TRBV15,TRBJ2-3,TGTGCCACCAGCAGAGCAGGCAGAAGTGCAGATACGCAGTATTTT,CATSRAGRSADTQYF
many,TRBD1,TRBV7-8,TRBJ1-1,TGTGCCAGCAGGGCGGGACAGGGGAGGGCTGAAGCTTTCTTT,CASRAGQGRAEAFF
-,TRBD2,TRBV7-9,TRBJ2-3,TGTGCCAGCAGCTTGGGGAGGGCGGAAAACACAGATACGCAGTATTTT,CASSLGRAENTDTQYF
-,-,TRBV6-2/TRBV6-3,TRBJ2-2,TGTGCCAGCAGTTATACAGGGAGGGAGCTGTTTTTT,CASSYTGRELFF
few,TRBD1,TRBV25-1,TRBJ2-5,TGTGCCAGCAGTGAACCCATCCAGAGGGGGCGAGAAGAGACCCAGTACTTC,CASSEPIQRGREETQYF
-,-,TRBV9,TRBJ1-5,TGTGCCAGCAGCCCTCTTGATCAGCCCCAGCATTTT,CASSPLDQPQHF
-,TRBD2,TRBV29-1,TRBJ2-1,TGCAGCGTTGGGCTAGCGGGGGGTCTCTCCTACAATGAGCAGTTCTTC,CSVGLAGGLSYNEQFF
-,TRBD1,TRBV11-2,TRBJ1-1,TGTGCCAGCAGCTTAGTAGGGGGCGCGGTGGAGGCTTTCTTT,CASSLVGGAVEAFF
many,-,TRBV7-8,TRBJ1-5,TGTGCCAGCAGCTTAGGCAGGGACTATCAGCCCCAGCATTTT,CASSLGRDYQPQHF
-,TRBD2,TRBV15,TRBJ2-5,TGTGCCACCAGCAGTCTCGGGGGGGGGGAGACCCAGTACTTC,CATSSLGGGETQYF
-,-,TRBV6-5,TRBJ2-5,TGTGCCTCTCGGGGGCTAGCTAGGACCCAGTACTTC,CASRGLARTQYF
-,TRBD1,TRBV2,TRBJ1-1,TGTGCCAGCAGTGTATGGGGCCTCACAGGGGACACTGAAGCTTTCTTT,CASSVWGLTGDTEAFF
-,TRBD1,TRBV7-2,TRBJ2-5,TGTGCCAGCAGCTCCCTAAGGGGACAGGGGAGGTACCAAGAGACCCAGTACTTC,CASSSLRGQGRYQETQYF
many,-,TRBV19,TRBJ1-1,TGTGCCAGTTCCAGGGCACATGAAGCTTTCTTT,CASSRAHEAFF